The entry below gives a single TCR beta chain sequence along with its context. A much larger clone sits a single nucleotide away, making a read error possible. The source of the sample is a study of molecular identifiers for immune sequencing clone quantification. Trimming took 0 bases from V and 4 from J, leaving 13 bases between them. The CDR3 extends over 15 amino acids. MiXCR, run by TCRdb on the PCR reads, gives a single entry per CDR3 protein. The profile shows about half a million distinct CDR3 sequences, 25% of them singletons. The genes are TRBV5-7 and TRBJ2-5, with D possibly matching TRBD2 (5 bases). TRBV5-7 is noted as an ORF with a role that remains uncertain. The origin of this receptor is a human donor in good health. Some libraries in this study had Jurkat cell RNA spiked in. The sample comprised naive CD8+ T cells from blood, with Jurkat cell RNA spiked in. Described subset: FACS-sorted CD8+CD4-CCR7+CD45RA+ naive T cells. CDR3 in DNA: TGTGCCAGCAGCTTGGTAGCGAGAGGAGGAGAGACCCAGTACTTC. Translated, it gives CASSLVARGGETQYF.